This T cell receptor (beta chain) was recorded in a study of control samples from healthy donors and cancer patients. Produced via immunoSEQ multiplex PCR; TCRdb's table is partial and in-frame only. This sample has 140,000 to 150,000 clones, with approximately 93% found just once. Material for sequencing was blood. This TCR came from a man aged 18 to 29 in good health.

The CDR3 DNA sequence: TGTGCCAGCAGCCTAATCTGGGAGGGGTTAAATGAGCAGTTCTTC. Its translation is CASSLIWEGLNEQFF. The V gene is TRBV5-4, the J gene TRBJ2-1; 7 nucleotides agree with TRBD2. Germline trimming cut 4 bases from V and 7 bases from J; bases unmatched to any gene: 11. The CDR3 is 15 residues long. From germline, CDR1 is SGHNT and CDR2 YYREEE (reference sequence).